The clone carrying this T cell receptor (beta chain) was observed a single time. This entry belongs to a study of shared clonotypes between healthy human individuals. Some 30,000 T cell genomes, or about 200 ng DNA, went into the sorted-subset replicate PCRs. Clones were read by immunoSEQ multiplex PCR, and TCRdb kept only the in-frame ones, dropping some. The data contain 2 million to 2.5 million clones, 93% of them singletons. CD8 cells regarded as naive lacked CD45RO, were positively chosen for CCR7, and omitted terminally differentiated effector memory CD45RA+ cells. The study drew its donors from healthy HIV-negative adults without recent acute infections or vaccinations. Adult Caucasians living in Nashville, Tennessee made up all of the donors. Sequencing used naive CD8+ T cells from PBMCs. The receptor was isolated from a man younger than 30 in good health. Some clones in this sample may be carry-over from other donors' samples.

The CDR3 spells CASSPRDRGLNTGELFF. In nucleotides, the CDR3 is TGTGCCAGCTCACCCCGAGACAGGGGGCTAAACACCGGGGAGCTGTTTTTT. The chain recombines TRBV18 with TRBJ2-2, with 10 bases identical to TRBD1. Germline V CDR1 and CDR2: KGHSH, LQKENI. J lost 2 bases, V lost 3 bases, and 6 bases had no gene match. The CDR3 sequence is 17 residues long.